This is a list of T cell receptor beta chains from one sample in a study of cytomegalovirus exposure and HLA in healthy donors. Sequenced by immunoSEQ multiplex PCR; TCRdb stores in-frame clones only, minus some. The sample includes 30,000 to 45,000 clones, more than 65% of them seen just once. Sequenced sample: PBMCs. The receptors originated from a woman aged 18 to 35 in good health and CMV-seronegative. CDR3s include the opening cysteine and the closing phenylalanine or tryptophan. The D gene is left open where the match is weak. Clone size is given for some rows only: seen once, a few or many times, or a class if the clone is expanded.

>TRBJ1-1|TRBV19|-|-
TGTGCCAGTAGACTGGGAGGGGCGAACACTGAAGCTTTCTTT
CASRLGGANTEAFF
>TRBJ2-1|TRBV7-2|-|-
TGTGCCAGCAGCTTAGATTCCGGGAACTACAATGAGCAGTTCTTC
CASSLDSGNYNEQFF
>TRBJ1-2|TRBV6-5|-|-
TGTGCCAGCAGTTACTCCGGGGACTCTGGCTACACCTTC
CASSYSGDSGYTF
>TRBJ2-1|TRBV7-9|-|TRBD1
TGTTCCAGCAGCTTCCGGAGACCGGGACAGGGGGTGAATGAGCAGTTCTTC
CSSSFRRPGQGVNEQFF
>TRBJ2-7|TRBV5-1|-|TRBD1
TGCGCCAGCAGCTACGGACAGGGGGCTTACGAGCAGTACTTC
CASSYGQGAYEQYF
>TRBJ2-1|TRBV25-1|few|TRBD2
TGTGCCAGCAGTGAATCGACCGCGGGAGTACGCTACAATGAGCAGTTCTTC
CASSESTAGVRYNEQFF
>TRBJ1-1|TRBV13|-|-
TGTGCCAGTTCTGGCGGGTGGGTAAGGTATGACACTGAAGCTTTCTTT
CASSGGWVRYDTEAFF
>TRBJ1-5|TRBV30|-|-
TGTGCCTGGAGTAGTGACACCAATCAGCCCCAGCATTTT
CAWSSDTNQPQHF
>TRBJ1-1|TRBV10-3|-|-
TGTGCCATCCGACCCACTGGAGACACTGAAGCTTTCTTT
CAIRPTGDTEAFF
>TRBJ2-1|TRBV6-5|once|TRBD2
TGTGCCAGCAGACTCGAGCGGGGGGGCCGGAATGAGCAGTTCTTC
CASRLERGGRNEQFF
>TRBJ2-2|TRBV28|-|TRBD2
TGTGCCAGCAGAAAACCGGGACTAGCGGGAGGGAACACCGGGGAGCTGTTTTTT
CASRKPGLAGGNTGELFF
>TRBJ1-2|TRBV28|-|-
TGTGCCAGCAGTGGGACTACCTATGGCTACACCTTC
CASSGTTYGYTF
>TRBJ2-7|TRBV2|-|TRBD1
TGTGCCAGCAAAAGACAGGGCTACGAGCAGTACTTC
CASKRQGYEQYF
>TRBJ1-3|TRBV27|-|-
TGTGCCAGCAGCCGCACCGCCCGAACTTCTGGAAACACCATATATTTT
CASSRTARTSGNTIYF
>TRBJ2-3|TRBV7-9|-|TRBD2
TGTGCCAGCAGCTTAGTAGCGGGGGGACAGTCTAGCACAGATACGCAGTATTTT
CASSLVAGGQSSTDTQYF
>TRBJ2-2|TRBV19|-|TRBD2
TGTGCCAGTAGTATCGATAGCGGGGTTGCGAACACCGGGGAGCTGTTTTTT
CASSIDSGVANTGELFF
>TRBJ2-7|TRBV4-3|-|TRBD2
TGCGCCAGCAGCCAAGATCGAGCGGGAGAAATCGACGAGCAGTACTTC
CASSQDRAGEIDEQYF
>TRBJ2-5|TRBV5-1|-|TRBD2
TGCGCCAGCAGCTTCGAGCGGGGCCCCCAAGAGACCCAGTACTTC
CASSFERGPQETQYF
>TRBJ2-7|TRBV7-9|-|TRBD1
TGTGCCAGCAGCTTGCCGGGACAGGTAATCGAGCAGTACTTC
CASSLPGQVIEQYF
>TRBJ2-7|TRBV5-6|few|-
TGTGCCAGCAGCTCTTATGCACAGGGTATCGGCGAGCAGTACTTC
CASSSYAQGIGEQYF
>TRBJ1-1|TRBV25-1|-|-
TGTGCCAGCAGTCCGGGGACTGAAGCTTTCTTT
CASSPGTEAFF
>TRBJ1-1|TRBV10-3|-|TRBD1
TGTGCCATAAGGGACAGGGCGGACACTGAAGCTTTCTTT
CAIRDRADTEAFF
>TRBJ2-5|TRBV5-6|-|TRBD2
TGTGCCAGCAGCTTGGCCCCTCCCCGGACTAGCCGGGACGAGACCCAGTACTTC
CASSLAPPRTSRDETQYF
>TRBJ2-3|TRBV14|-|TRBD2
TGTGCCAGCAGCCAAACCGGACTAGCTGCAGATACGCAGTATTTT
CASSQTGLAADTQYF